The 20 T cell receptor beta chains in this list originate from one sample, sequenced in a study of T-cell memory formation after mild COVID-19. A single record per CDR3 protein comes from TCRdb applying MiXCR to the 5' RACE reads. Among 500,000 to 650,000 distinct CDR3 sequences, roughly 22% were seen once, and the ten largest hold 7% to 9%. Sequenced: PBMCs or a T cell subset sorted from them (not recorded which). The receptors here all came from an adult woman who had mild COVID-19 (a few samples of this study predate the infection). Cell type and time point are not known.

The chain employs TRBV21-1 and TRBJ2-7. TRBV21-1 is designated a pseudogene. The CDR3 totals 10 residues. The CDR3 reads CASSKGAQYF. The DNA of the CDR3 is TGTGCCAGCAGCAAAGGAGCCCAGTACTTC.

The genes are TRBV19 and TRBJ2-1, with TRBD2 identical over 10 bases. The length of the CDR3 is 13 residues. Losses at the gene ends were 4 bases for V and 9 bases for J; bases not matched to a gene: 3. Germline assignment: CDR1 LNHDA and CDR2 SQIVND (reference sequence). CDR3 nucleotides: TGTGCCAGTAGTACTAGCGGGAGCAGTGAGCAGTTCTTC. This translates into CASSTSGSSEQFF.

This clonotype was recorded at least ten times. V gene TRBV5-1 combines with J gene TRBJ1-2; no clear D. The CDR3 covers 11 residues. V was trimmed by 2 bases and J by 9 bases, leaving 8 bases between them. CDR1 and CDR2 from the germline V gene are SGHRS and YFSETQ. The CDR3: CASSFGNRYTF. The CDR3, as DNA: TGCGCCAGCAGCTTCGGGAATCGCTACACCTTC. The full variable domain, completed using reference TRBV5-1 and TRBJ1-2, is KAGVTQTPRYLIKTRGQQVTLSCSPISGHRSVSWYQQTPGQGLQFLFEYFSETQRNKGNFPGRFSGRQFSNSRSEMNVSTLELGDSALYLCASSFGNRYTFGSGTRLTVV.

The genes are TRBV29-1 and TRBJ1-4; tentatively, D is TRBD1 (5 bases). Trimming stripped 6 bases from V and 6 bases from J, with 11 bases between. Germline CDR1 and CDR2: SQVTM and ANQGSEA. This CDR3 contains 12 residues. CDR3 loop: CSVVGVYEKLFF. In DNA form, the CDR3 reads TGCAGCGTCGTGGGGGTTTATGAAAAACTGTTTTTT. The whole variable domain, remainder taken from reference TRBV29-1 and TRBJ1-4, is SAVISQKPSRDICQRGTSLTIQCQVDSQVTMMFWYRQQPGQSLTLIATANQGSEATYESGFVIDKFPISRPNLTFSTLTVSNMSPEDSSIYLCSVVGVYEKLFFGSGTQLSVL.

V is TRBV29-1 and J is TRBJ2-1; TRBD1 is a possible D gene (5 bases). The V end was cut by 7 bases, the J end by 8 bases, with 12 bases between. Looked up from germline, CDR1 is SQVTM and CDR2 is ANQGSEA. The CDR3 runs to 11 residues. CDR3 region: CSGRVGDEQFF. CDR3 nucleotides: TGCAGCGGCAGGGTGGGCGATGAGCAGTTCTTC.

This clonotype was seen only a few times. CDR3 nucleotides: TGCGCCAGCAGCTTGTGGTCCAATCAGCCCCAGCATTTT. Its translation is CASSLWSNQPQHF. The chain links TRBV5-1 to TRBJ1-5; no clear D gene. Germline V gives CDR1 SGHRS, CDR2 YFSETQ. Between the trimmed V and J ends, which lost 1 base and 3 bases, there was a span of 5 bases. This CDR3 comprises 13 residues.

The chain joins TRBV7-8 to TRBJ1-1, with D tentatively TRBD1 (6 bases). Germline CDR1 reads SGHVS; CDR2 reads FQNEAQ. This CDR3 contains 12 residues. V lost 4 bases to trimming and J lost 7 bases, with 10 bases between them. CDR3 nucleotides: TGTGCCAGCAGCTCCAGGGGAAATGAAGCTTTCTTT. Its protein product is CASSSRGNEAFF. The full variable domain, with the rest looked up from reference TRBV7-8 and TRBJ1-1, is GAGVSQSPRYKVAKRGQDVALRCDPISGHVSLFWYQQALGQGPEFLTYFQNEAQLDKSGLPSDRFFAERPEGSVSTLKIQRTQQEDSAVYLCASSSRGNEAFFGQGTRLTVV.

The chain joins TRBV29-1 to TRBJ1-2; D possibly corresponds to TRBD1 (5 bases). Germline CDR1 and CDR2: SQVTM and ANQGSEA. The CDR3 is made up of 12 amino acids. The ends were cut back, 7 bases at V and 3 bases at J, with 12 bases in the middle. CDR3 protein: CSAAGRYYGYTF. The CDR3 DNA reads as TGCAGCGCCGCGGGGCGGTACTATGGCTACACCTTC.

CDR3 nucleotide sequence: TGTGCCAGCACTATGCGGGGGACAGGGGTTATTCAGCCCCAGCATTTT. It specifies CASTMRGTGVIQPQHF. The genes are TRBV12-3 or TRBV12-4 and TRBJ1-5; 10 bases map to TRBD1. After removal of 7 bases from V and 6 bases from J, the junction contained 12 bases not matched to a gene. The CDR3 covers 16 residues.

This chain joins TRBV15 and TRBJ2-7, with 8 bases identical to TRBD1. The CDR3 runs 15 residues. Per the germline V gene, CDR1 is LNHNV and CDR2 is YYDKDF (reference sequence). The V gene end was trimmed by 3 bases and the J gene end by 5 bases; junction bases not matched to a gene: 9. CDR3 sequence reads: CATSSRMSDRDEQYF. The CDR3, as DNA: TGTGCCACCAGCAGCCGGATGTCGGACAGGGACGAGCAGTACTTC.

This chain connects TRBV4-2 to TRBJ2-3, with D tentatively TRBD1 or TRBD2 (5 bases each). The V gene lost 3 bases and the J gene lost 1 base, with 17 bases spanning the gap. The CDR3 has 17 residues. In germline, CDR1 is LGHNA, CDR2 YNFKEQ. The CDR3 loop reads CASSQVGQGEGTDTQYF. The CDR3 nucleotides read TGTGCCAGCAGCCAGGTTGGGCAGGGAGAAGGCACAGATACGCAGTATTTT.

This clonotype was counted a few times. V and J are TRBV19 and TRBJ2-1, with D possibly TRBD2 on 6 matching bases. Germline V CDR1 and CDR2: LNHDA, SQIVND (reference sequence). Trimming took 4 bases from V and 8 from J, leaving 12 bases between them. The CDR3 runs to 13 residues. The CDR3 DNA reads TGTGCCAGTAGTAGGGACTCCTGGGATGAGCAGTTCTTC. Amino acids: CASSRDSWDEQFF.

This clonotype was observed a handful of times. The rearrangement joins TRBV5-1 to TRBJ1-1, with TRBD1 as a possible D gene (6 bases). The germline gives CDR1 SGHRS, CDR2 YFSETQ. CDR3 length: 15 residues. Trimming removed 1 base at V and 4 bases at J, with 14 bases between. Here the CDR3 DNA reads TGCGCCAGCAGCTTGTACCAGGGGATCGGCACTGAAGCTTTCTTT. It encodes CASSLYQGIGTEAFF.

Written as DNA, the CDR3 is TGTGCCAGCAGTGGAACTAGCGGGCGCCAAGAGACCCAGTACTTC. Amino acids: CASSGTSGRQETQYF. The chain recombines TRBV2 with TRBJ2-5; 9 positions match TRBD2. This CDR3 has 15 amino acids. Germline loops: CDR1 SNHLY, CDR2 FYNNEI. Unmatched junction bases numbered 4, after V lost 4 bases and J lost 1 base.

The chain combines TRBV6-1 with TRBJ2-2; 9 bases map to TRBD1. V lost 6 bases and J lost 6; bases outside the gene matches: 8. This CDR3 contains 15 residues. The germline V gene encodes CDR1 MNHNS and CDR2 SASEGT. CDR3 in amino acids: CASSLQGAIPGELFF. For the CDR3, the DNA is TGTGCCAGCAGCTTACAGGGGGCGATTCCCGGGGAGCTGTTTTTT.

V is TRBV6-6 and J is TRBJ2-1, with 8 bases matching TRBD1. The ends lost 2 bases at V and 0 bases at J; junction bases unmatched: 9. The CDR3 sequence is 18 residues long. CDR1 is MNHNY, CDR2 SVGAGI, per germline (reference sequence). The CDR3 DNA sequence: TGTGCCAGCAGTTACCTGGACAGGGCGAGGAGCTCCTACAATGAGCAGTTCTTC. Amino acids: CASSYLDRARSSYNEQFF.

This chain joins TRBV7-9 and TRBJ1-1; D call uncertain. Germline CDR1 reads SEHNR; CDR2 reads FQNEAQ (reference sequence). The CDR3 sequence is 12 residues long. V shed 2 bases and J shed 11 bases, with 12 bases lying between them. As DNA, the CDR3 is TGTGCCAGCAGCTTAAGGGTCCCCGGGGCTTTCTTT. Its protein product is CASSLRVPGAFF. The variable domain in full, with the rest retrieved from reference TRBV7-9 and TRBJ1-1, is DTGVSQNPRHKITKRGQNVTFRCDPISEHNRLYWYRQTLGQGPEFLTYFQNEAQLEKSRLLSDRFSAERPKGSFSTLEIQRTEQGDSAMYLCASSLRVPGAFFGQGTRLTVV.

The chain carries TRBV7-6 and TRBJ2-1; 10 bases agree with TRBD2. This CDR3 has 16 residues. V gave up 5 bases and J gave up 8 bases; unmatched junction bases: 12. Germline-derived CDR1 and CDR2 are SGHVS and FNYEAQ. The CDR3 region has the DNA TGTGCCAGCAGCCTGGGGCCTAGCGGGAGAGGGGATGAGCAGTTCTTC. Its protein is CASSLGPSGRGDEQFF.

The gene calls are TRBV18 and TRBJ2-3; unclear D gene. Trimming took 2 bases from V and 4 from J, leaving 7 bases between them. The CDR3 length is 13 residues. Germline CDR1 reads KGHSH; CDR2 reads LQKENI. The CDR3 is CASSPTSADTQYF. CDR3 in DNA: TGTGCCAGCTCACCAACCTCAGCAGATACGCAGTATTTT.

In this sample, this clonotype turned up many times. The chain links TRBV7-2 to TRBJ2-7; 8 bases agree with TRBD1. Germline CDR1 is SGHTA and CDR2 is FQGNSA. V was pared by 5 bases and J by 0 bases, with 3 bases of the junction left unmatched. There are 14 residues in the CDR3. The CDR3 spells CASSPTGVSYEQYF. The CDR3 DNA follows: TGTGCCAGCAGCCCGACAGGGGTCTCCTACGAGCAGTACTTC.